Shown below are 16 T cell receptor beta chains from a single sample sequenced in a study of T cell changes during pregnancy in multiple sclerosis. Generated by immunoSEQ multiplex PCR, the TCRdb table keeps only in-frame clones and is missing some. The sample has 40,000 to 50,000 clones, around 90% seen once. The input for sequencing was CD8+ T cells from peripheral blood mononuclear cells, taken after pregnancy. Receptor source: a female donor with multiple sclerosis, enrolled in a pregnancy study.

The rearrangement uses TRBV2 and TRBJ2-3; D uncertain. CDR3 length equals 11 residues. Germline CDR1 reads SNHLY; CDR2 reads FYNNEI. The V and J ends lost 10 bases and 4 bases respectively, with 9 bases between them. The CDR3 DNA sequence: TGTGCCATCTCTTCCTCAGATACGCAGTATTTT. This sequence encodes CAISSSDTQYF. The complete variable domain, with remaining parts taken from reference TRBV2 and TRBJ2-3, reads EPEVTQTPSHQVTQMGQEVILRCVPISNHLYFYWYRQILGQKVEFLVSFYNNEISEKSEIFDDQFSVERPDGSNFTLKIRSTKLEDSAMYFCAISSSDTQYFGPGTRLTVL.

The genes are TRBV7-3 and TRBJ2-2, with D perhaps TRBD2 (5 bases). This CDR3 is 14 amino acids long. Per germline, CDR1 SGHTA and CDR2 FQGTGA. Trimming took off 5 bases at V and 6 bases at J, with 13 bases between the two ends. CDR3 in amino acids: CASSPEGVPGELFF. For the CDR3, the DNA is TGTGCCAGCAGCCCCGAGGGAGTCCCCGGGGAGCTGTTTTTT.

This chain links TRBV6-6 with TRBJ2-3; 10 bases agree with TRBD1. CDR3 length: 16 amino acids. The germline V gene encodes CDR1 MNHNY and CDR2 SVGAGI (reference sequence). With V trimmed by 2 bases and J by 6 bases, 8 bases remained unmatched. DNA for the CDR3: TGTGCCAGCAGTTACGTACAGGGACAGGGGCTCGATACGCAGTATTTT. Its translation is CASSYVQGQGLDTQYF.

The chain links TRBV5-6 to TRBJ1-5, with 9 bases lining up with TRBD1. The germline V gene has CDR1 SGHDT and CDR2 YYEEEE. The length of the CDR3 is 14 residues. Trimming at V came to 2 bases and at J to 6 bases, leaving 3 bases not matched to a gene. CDR3 sequence reads: CASSFGQGSQPQHF. CDR3 sequence (DNA): TGTGCCAGCAGCTTCGGACAGGGGAGTCAGCCCCAGCATTTT.

J is TRBJ1-2 and V is TRBV4-1; D remains ambiguous. Deletions cut 0 bases from V and 2 bases from J, with 7 bases between. Germline assignment: CDR1 MGHRA and CDR2 YSYEKL. CDR3 size: 14 residues. CDR3 DNA: TGCGCCAGCAGCCAAGATAGCGAGAACTATGGCTACACCTTC. Amino acids: CASSQDSENYGYTF.

The chain couples TRBV11-2 to TRBJ1-2; 9 nucleotides match TRBD1. Germline values: CDR1 SGHAT, CDR2 FQNNGV. The junction had 10 bases not matched to a gene; V was cut back by 1 base and J by 7 bases. The CDR3 loop spans 16 amino acids. CDR3 DNA sequence: TGTGCCAGCAGCTTAGGTGGACAGGGGACGAGGAGTGGCTACACCTTC. Protein: CASSLGGQGTRSGYTF.

This chain joins TRBV30 and TRBJ2-1; possible D gene TRBD1, 6 bases. Germline CDR1 GTSNPN, CDR2 SVGIG (reference sequence). The CDR3 runs to 11 residues. The V gene lost 3 bases and the J gene lost 14 bases, with 14 bases spanning the gap. The CDR3 spells CAWSTDSGEFF. DNA of the CDR3: TGTGCCTGGAGCACGGACAGTGGGGAGTTCTTC.

The chain couples TRBV9 to TRBJ1-5, with 8 bases that match TRBD1. CDR3 size: 16 residues. Germline assignment: CDR1 SGDLS and CDR2 YYNGEE. Trimming took 4 bases from V and 6 from J; bases not matched to a gene: 12. The CDR3 loop reads CASSSTDREWGQPQHF. The CDR3 nucleotides are TGTGCCAGCAGCTCCACGGACAGGGAATGGGGTCAGCCCCAGCATTTT.

This clone was seen once. The rearrangement uses TRBV9 and TRBJ1-1; the D is unclear. The CDR3 totals 13 residues. Trimming stripped 0 bases from V and 4 bases from J, with 7 bases between. Germline assignment: CDR1 SGDLS and CDR2 YYNGEE. This CDR3 is CASSVAPGTEAFF. CDR3 coding DNA: TGTGCCAGCAGCGTAGCCCCGGGCACTGAAGCTTTCTTT.

This rearrangement joins TRBV13 to TRBJ1-1, with 10 bases that match TRBD1. Germline V gene data show CDR1 as PRHDT and CDR2 as FYEKMQ (reference sequence). J lost 5 bases, V lost 1 base, and 4 bases had no gene match. This CDR3 spans 15 amino acids. CDR3 sequence: CASSLVGTGATEAFF. The CDR3 DNA reads as TGTGCCAGCAGCTTAGTTGGGACAGGGGCTACTGAAGCTTTCTTT.

The rearrangement uses TRBV9 and TRBJ1-5; D is perhaps TRBD1 (5 bases). Trimming took off 4 bases at V and 4 bases at J, with 15 bases between the two ends. The CDR3 has 15 residues. Germline-derived CDR1 and CDR2 are SGDLS and YYNGEE. The CDR3 DNA sequence: TGTGCCAGCAGCCCGGCGGGGGACCAAAATCAGCCCCAGCATTTT. As protein: CASSPAGDQNQPQHF.

This rearrangement joins TRBV25-1 to TRBJ1-3; D remains ambiguous. CDR1 is MGHDK and CDR2 is SYGVNS in the germline V gene. Trimming removed 3 bases from V and 2 bases from J, with 5 bases in between. The CDR3 is 13 residues long. This CDR3 reads CASSDLTGNTIYF. As DNA, the CDR3 is TGTGCCAGCAGTGACCTAACTGGAAACACCATATATTTT.

The chain uses TRBV9 and TRBJ2-1, with a possible D match to TRBD1 (6 bases). CDR3 size: 13 residues. CDR1 and CDR2 from the germline V gene are SGDLS and YYNGEE. V lost 5 bases, J lost 8 bases, and 14 bases lay in between. The CDR3 nucleotides are TGTGCCAGCAGTCGGGACACGATAGATGAGCAGTTCTTC. Amino acid sequence: CASSRDTIDEQFF. Together with reference TRBV9 and TRBJ2-1, the CDR3 gives the full variable domain: DSGVTQTPKHLITATGQRVTLRCSPRSGDLSVYWYQQSLDQGLQFLIQYYNGEERAKGNILERFSAQQFPDLHSELNLSSLELGDSALYFCASSRDTIDEQFFGPGTRLTVL.

About this clone itself: Here the CDR3 omits its conserved ending phenylalanine or tryptophan, so a read error is the likely source. Because the CDR3's place on the DNA is in doubt, the DNA is left out and the CDR3 is given as listed by TCRdb. The chain employs TRBV7-9 and TRBJ2-7; TRBD1, as called in the table, went unchecked against the DNA. With termini counted, the CDR3 has 11 amino acids. Germline V gives CDR1 SEHNR, CDR2 FQNEAQ (reference sequence). CDR3 sequence: CASSLEGTVAY.

This clone has more than one count but fewer than ten. The gene calls are TRBV19 and TRBJ2-7, with 7 bases that match TRBD1. The CDR3 consists of 14 residues. Germline values: CDR1 LNHDA, CDR2 SQIVND (reference sequence). V dropped 5 bases and J dropped 3; count of bases not matched to a gene: 7. Here the CDR3 reads CASSGYRDSYEQYF. CDR3 nucleotides: TGTGCCAGTAGTGGATACCGGGACAGCTACGAGCAGTACTTC. The variable domain in full, completed from reference TRBV19 and TRBJ2-7, reads DGGITQSPKYLFRKEGQNVTLSCEQNLNHDAMYWYRQDPGQGLRLIYYSQIVNDFQKGDIAEGYSVSREKKESFPLTVTSAQKNPTAFYLCASSGYRDSYEQYFGPGTRLTVT.

The gene calls are TRBV27 and TRBJ1-6; D uncertain. Trimming took 3 bases from V and 12 from J, leaving 12 bases between them. The germline CDR1 and CDR2 sequences are MNHEY and SMNVEV (reference sequence). The CDR3 length is 13 residues. This CDR3 is CASSFSQALPLHF. CDR3 DNA: TGTGCCAGCAGTTTTTCGCAGGCACTACCCCTCCACTTT.